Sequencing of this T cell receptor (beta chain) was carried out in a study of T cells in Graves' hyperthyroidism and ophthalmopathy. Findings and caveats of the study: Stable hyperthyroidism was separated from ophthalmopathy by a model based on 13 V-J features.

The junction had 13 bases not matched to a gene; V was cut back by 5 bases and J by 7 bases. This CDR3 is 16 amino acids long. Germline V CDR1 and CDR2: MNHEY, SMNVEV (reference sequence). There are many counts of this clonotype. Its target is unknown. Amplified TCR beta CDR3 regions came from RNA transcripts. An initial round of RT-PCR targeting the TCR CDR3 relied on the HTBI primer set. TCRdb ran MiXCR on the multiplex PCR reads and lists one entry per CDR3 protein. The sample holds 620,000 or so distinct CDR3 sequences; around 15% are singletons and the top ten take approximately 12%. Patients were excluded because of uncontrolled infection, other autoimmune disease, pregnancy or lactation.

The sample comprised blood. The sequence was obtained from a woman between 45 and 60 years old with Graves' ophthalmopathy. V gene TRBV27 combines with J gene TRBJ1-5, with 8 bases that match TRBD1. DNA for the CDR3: TGTGCCAGCAGTGCTAAGACAGGGGTCGGTGAGCAGCCCCAGCATTTT. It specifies CASSAKTGVGEQPQHF.